What follows are 29 T cell receptor beta chains derived from one specimen sequenced in a study of T cell clonality in common variable immunodeficiency. TCRdb's table, derived via immunoSEQ multiplex PCR, lists solely in-frame clones and lacks some. The table records about 52,000 clones without singletons, the ten largest covering roughly 5.9%. The specimen was peripheral blood mononuclear cells. These receptors came from a person aged 18-70 years in good health.

This clone was detected ten times or more. The missing CDR3 end, 3 residues past where the read stops, is filled in from the germline J gene. The V gene is TRBV15, the J gene TRBJ2-7; 8 bases are shared with TRBD1. From germline, CDR1 is LNHNV and CDR2 YYDKDF (reference sequence). The CDR3 has 14 amino acids. The trim removed 5 bases at V and 6 bases at J, leaving 9 bases unmatched. The CDR3 bases that were read are TGTGCCACCAGCGGGACAGGCAGAACCGCCGAG. Translating it yields CATSGTGRTAE. The full-length CDR3 reads as CATSGTGRTAEQYF.

This clone has ten or more counts. The read gets to within 3 residues of the CDR3 end, and the germline J gene fills in the rest. The chain has TRBV3-1 (or the pseudogene TRBV3-2) and TRBJ1-5; 12 bases are shared with TRBD1. Germline CDR1 is LGHDT and CDR2 is YNNKEL (reference sequence). The length of the CDR3 is 15 residues. Germline trimming cut 6 bases from V and 7 bases from J; bases unmatched to any gene: 7. This CDR3 is CASSPGTGGEQPQHF. The part of the CDR3 DNA that was read is TGTGCCAGCAGTCCCGGGACAGGGGGCGAACAGCCC.

This clone appeared many times. Coverage ceases 3 residues before the CDR3 finishes, and the germline J gene fills in the end. This chain connects TRBV5-6 to TRBJ2-1; perhaps TRBD1 as D (5 bases). V lost 3 bases, J lost 4 bases, and 11 bases lay in between. There are 14 residues in the CDR3. Germline assignment: CDR1 SGHDT and CDR2 YYEEEE. Incomplete CDR3 DNA: TGTGCCAGCAGCTATCGACAGAAGTACAATGAG. This encodes CASSYRQKYNE. The full-length CDR3 reads as CASSYRQKYNEQFF.

In the case of this clone: The sequence runs out 3 residues before the end of the CDR3; the remainder is reconstructed from the germline J gene. This sequence joins TRBV7-3 and TRBJ2-3, with 16 nucleotides matching TRBD2. The CDR3 is 20 residues long. Germline V gene data show CDR1 as SGHTA and CDR2 as FQGTGA. J was trimmed by 1 base and V by 0 bases; bases with no gene match: 7. CDR3 DNA, as far as it was read: TGTGCCAGCAGCTTAACGAGGCCGGGACTAGCGGGAGGGGGCACAGATACG. It encodes CASSLTRPGLAGGGTDT. From start to end, the CDR3 is CASSLTRPGLAGGGTDTQYF.

This clone was observed at least ten times. Read data end 3 residues before the CDR3 end; the end is taken from the germline J gene. This chain links TRBV5-1 with TRBJ1-2, with 9 bases that match TRBD1. Germline V lookup: CDR1 SGHRS, CDR2 YFSETQ. The length of the CDR3 is 14 residues. After removal of 4 bases from V and 6 bases from J, the junction contained 7 bases not matched to a gene. CDR3 sequence reads: CASSPGQGLDGYTF. The CDR3 DNA, read in part, is TGCGCCAGCAGCCCGGGACAGGGTCTGGATGGC.

This clone was found many times. A junction boundary mismatches the germline segment, possibly from a read error. The read stops 3 residues short of the end of the CDR3; the missing end is completed from the germline J gene. The chain uses TRBV7-2 and TRBJ1-2; no firm D call. Germline CDR1 and CDR2: SGHTA and FQGNSA. The CDR3 has 14 amino acids. This CDR3 reads CASTRQLGPGGYTF. The sequenced CDR3 bases are TGTGCAAGCACACGGCAGCTCGGCCCAGGTGGC.

This clone was counted at least ten times. Partial CDR3 DNA: TGTGCCATCAGTGCCACGGGGGGCCTCGCATCCTTCACAGATACG. It yields the protein CAISATGGLASFTDT. The whole CDR3 sequence is CAISATGGLASFTDTQYF. The chain joins TRBV10-3 to TRBJ2-3, with D possibly being TRBD2 (7 bases). With the read ending 3 residues before the CDR3 end, the germline J gene is used to fill in that end. Per germline, CDR1 ENHRY and CDR2 SYGVKD. The length of the CDR3 is 18 residues. Trimming took 4 bases from V and 2 from J, leaving 22 bases between them.

This clone was seen many times. The read finishes 3 residues shy of the CDR3 end, and the germline J gene is used to complete it. The chain links TRBV20-1 to TRBJ2-4; D may be TRBD2 (6 bases). CDR1 DFQATT and CDR2 SNEGSKA come from the germline V gene (reference sequence). The CDR3 covers 15 residues. The germline V and J ends were trimmed by 0 bases and 4 bases, with 13 bases remaining between them. CDR3 in amino acids: CSARDVNSGKNIQYF. CDR3 bases read: TGCAGTGCTAGAGATGTCAATAGCGGTAAAAACATT.

This clone was found many times. The sequence runs out 3 residues before the end of the CDR3; the remainder is reconstructed from the germline J gene. This chain uses TRBV18 with TRBJ2-1; 16 nucleotides agree with TRBD2. CDR1 KGHSH and CDR2 LQKENI come from the germline V gene. J lost 8 bases, V lost 1 base, and 8 bases had no gene match. This CDR3 comprises 18 residues. CDR3 bases read: TGTGCCAGCTCACCACTCTCCGGGACTAGCGGGAGGGCCGATGAG. This translates into CASSPLSGTSGRADE. The CDR3 as a whole reads CASSPLSGTSGRADEQFF.

This clone was detected ten times or more. The read terminates 3 residues before the CDR3 end, so the remaining end is supplied by the germline J gene. This chain joins TRBV12-3 or TRBV12-4 and TRBJ2-5; 7 bases align to TRBD1. The CDR3 covers 14 residues. Trimming took 4 bases from V and 4 from J; bases not matched to a gene: 6. The CDR3 spells CASSSGTERETQYF. Incomplete CDR3 DNA: TGTGCCAGCAGTTCCGGGACAGAGAGAGAGACC.

This clone was detected many times. With the read ending 3 residues before the CDR3 end, the germline J gene is used to fill in that end. The chain has TRBV20-1 and TRBJ2-1; 11 bases fit TRBD2. J lost 5 bases, V lost 4 bases, and 4 bases had no gene match. The CDR3 is 14 residues long. CDR1 is DFQATT and CDR2 is SNEGSKA in the germline V gene (reference sequence). The CDR3 is CSAMGLAEDNEQFF. CDR3 DNA (partial): TGCAGTGCTATGGGACTAGCGGAGGACAATGAG.

This clone was recorded many times. The read gets to within 3 residues of the CDR3 end, and the germline J gene fills in the rest. The J gene is TRBJ2-3, the V gene TRBV7-9; perhaps TRBD2 as D (5 bases). With 4 bases removed from V and 0 bases from J, the gap between germline ends came to 5 bases. Looked up from germline, CDR1 is SEHNR and CDR2 is FQNEAQ (reference sequence). The CDR3 has 13 residues. CDR3 DNA (partial): TGTGCCAGCAGCTGGACTAGCACAGATACG. It translates to CASSWTSTDT. The whole CDR3 protein is CASSWTSTDTQYF. The whole variable domain, filled in from reference TRBV7-9 and TRBJ2-3, reads DTGVSQNPRHKITKRGQNVTFRCDPISEHNRLYWYRQTLGQGPEFLTYFQNEAQLEKSRLLSDRFSAERPKGSFSTLEIQRTEQGDSAMYLCASSWTSTDTQYFGPGTRLTVL.

The covered CDR3 bases are TGTGCCAGCATCACCGGGACTAGCTCCTACAATGAG. Its protein is CASITGTSSYNE. From start to end, the CDR3 is CASITGTSSYNEQFF. V and J are TRBV7-9 and TRBJ2-1, with 8 bases that match TRBD2. The CDR3 end lies 3 residues beyond the end of the read and is filled in from the germline J gene. J lost 0 bases, V lost 7 bases, and 5 bases had no gene match. The V gene's germline CDR1 is SEHNR and CDR2 FQNEAQ (reference sequence). The CDR3 runs 15 residues.

This clone occurred many times. Sequencing ends 3 residues short of the CDR3 end; the germline J gene provides the rest. V is TRBV6-2 or TRBV6-3 and J is TRBJ2-2, with TRBD2 matching over 10 bases. The CDR3 runs 15 residues. V shed 7 bases, J shed 8 bases, and the junction held 10 bases outside the gene matches. Germline assignment: CDR1 MNHEY and CDR2 SVGEGT. CDR3 DNA, as far as it was read: TGTGCCAGCACTAGCGGGAGCCGAGGGACGGGGGAG. Translated, it gives CASTSGSRGTGE. The whole CDR3 region reads CASTSGSRGTGELFF.

In this sample, this clone turned up a few times. The sequence runs out 3 residues before the end of the CDR3; the remainder is reconstructed from the germline J gene. V and J are TRBV11-2 and TRBJ2-7; tentative D call: TRBD2 (6 bases). The CDR3 sequence is 12 residues long. V lost 3 bases and J 6 bases, leaving 9 bases between the germline ends. Germline CDR1 is SGHAT and CDR2 is FQNNGV. CDR3 loop: CASSFGTVEQYF. CDR3 DNA (partial): TGTGCCAGCAGCTTCGGGACTGTCGAG.

There are many counts of this clone. The CDR3 end is not reached by the read, which stops 3 residues before it; the germline J gene fills it in. The chain is built from TRBV4-2 and TRBJ2-3; D is ambiguous. CDR1 is LGHNA and CDR2 is YNFKEQ in the germline V gene. This CDR3 spans 14 amino acids. V lost 1 base and J lost 2, with 7 bases in between. CDR3 DNA, as far as it was read: TGTGCCAGCAGCCAAGTAAGCGACACAGATACG. It yields the protein CASSQVSDTDT. The CDR3, in full, reads CASSQVSDTDTQYF.

This clone was counted many times. Here the CDR3 reads CSATTSGINEQYF. The DNA read from the CDR3 is TGCAGTGCCACAACTAGCGGGATAAACGAG. This chain links TRBV20-1 with TRBJ2-7; TRBD2 agrees at 10 bases. The sequence runs out 3 residues before the end of the CDR3; the remainder is reconstructed from the germline J gene. Per the germline V gene, CDR1 is DFQATT and CDR2 is SNEGSKA (reference sequence). CDR3 length equals 13 residues. The V and J ends lost 6 bases and 5 bases, in that order; junction bases with no gene match: 7.

This clone was counted at least ten times. The CDR3 end is not reached by the read, which stops 3 residues before it; the germline J gene fills it in. V usage is TRBV20-1 and J usage is TRBJ2-7; tentative D call: TRBD2 (6 bases). Germline V lookup: CDR1 DFQATT, CDR2 SNEGSKA (reference sequence). Deletions cut 1 base from V and 6 bases from J, with 16 bases between. The CDR3 is 14 residues long. CDR3 in amino acids: CSARAGLLTGEQYF. The sequenced CDR3 bases are TGCAGTGCTAGAGCGGGACTCCTCACGGGCGAG.

This clone was detected many times. From the germline J gene comes the end of the CDR3, since the read stops 3 residues before it. V usage is TRBV5-1 and J usage is TRBJ2-7; TRBD1 might be the D (6 bases). Germline V gene data show CDR1 as SGHRS and CDR2 as YFSETQ. The CDR3 contains 14 residues. Trimming stripped 0 bases from V and 2 bases from J, with 9 bases between. CDR3 sequence reads: CASSLGGHPYEQYF. Partial CDR3 DNA: TGCGCCAGCAGCTTGGGGGGACACCCCTACGAG.

At least ten counts were recorded for this clone. The sequenced CDR3 bases are TGTGCCAGCGCGCAGGGGCTAGGATCTGGCGACACTGAA. Translated, it gives CASAQGLGSGDTE. The whole CDR3 protein is CASAQGLGSGDTEAFF. The V and J genes are TRBV6-2 or TRBV6-3 and TRBJ1-1, with TRBD1 as a possible D gene (6 bases). The CDR3 is cut off 3 residues early in the read; its end comes from the germline J gene. V lost 8 bases and J lost 3, with 22 bases in between. Germline values: CDR1 MNHEY, CDR2 SVGEGT. This CDR3 spans 16 amino acids.

This clone was seen ten or more times. The read stops 3 residues short of the end of the CDR3; the missing end is completed from the germline J gene. The V call is TRBV5-6, the J call TRBJ1-5; perhaps TRBD1 as D (6 bases). Germline CDR1 SGHDT, CDR2 YYEEEE. This CDR3 spans 14 amino acids. Between the trimmed V and J ends, which lost 4 bases and 7 bases, there was a span of 15 bases. The CDR3 sequence: CASSPRGSWQPQHF. The covered CDR3 bases are TGTGCCAGCAGCCCTAGGGGGTCCTGGCAGCCC.

This clone was recorded at least ten times. The CDR3 extends 3 residues past the end of the read, so its final part is completed from the germline J gene. This chain links TRBV7-2 with TRBJ2-7; TRBD2 aligns across 7 bases. Trimming cost V 6 bases and J 4 bases; bases outside gene matches: 3. CDR3 length: 12 residues. The germline V gene encodes CDR1 SGHTA and CDR2 FQGNSA. The sequenced part of the CDR3 DNA is TGTGCCAGCAGTGGGGGGGTTTACGAG. Translation gives CASSGGVYE. The full-length CDR3 reads as CASSGGVYEQYF.

This clone was found many times. The read falls 3 residues short of the CDR3 end, and the missing part is taken from the germline J gene. The V and J genes are TRBV20-1 and TRBJ2-1; TRBD2 matches 12 bases. There are 16 residues in the CDR3. The ends lost 3 bases at V and 5 bases at J; junction bases unmatched: 8. Germline V gene lookup returns CDR1 DFQATT and CDR2 SNEGSKA (reference sequence). The CDR3 protein is CSARKTGLAGNNEQFF. CDR3 bases read: TGCAGTGCTAGGAAGACCGGACTAGCGGGGAACAATGAG.

There are many counts of this clone. Read coverage stops 3 residues before the CDR3 terminus; the germline J gene supplies the remainder. This chain joins TRBV2 and TRBJ2-3; D remains unclear. CDR1 SNHLY and CDR2 FYNNEI come from the germline V gene. Trimming took 3 bases from V and 6 from J, leaving 10 bases between them. This CDR3 region has 13 residues. CDR3 amino acids: CASSENSRDTQYF. The sequenced part of the CDR3 DNA is TGTGCCAGCAGTGAGAACTCCAGGGATACG.

This clone was picked up many times. The read comes to an end 3 residues before the CDR3 does, leaving the germline J gene to fill in the end. The chain is built from TRBV5-1 and TRBJ1-1; D ambiguous. CDR3 size: 14 residues. V lost 1 base to trimming and J lost 0 bases, with 7 bases between them. Looked up from germline, CDR1 is SGHRS and CDR2 is YFSETQ. This CDR3 reads CASSLMALNTEAFF. The CDR3 bases that were read are TGCGCCAGCAGCTTGATGGCATTGAACACTGAA.

This clone was counted at least ten times. From the germline J gene comes the end of the CDR3, since the read stops 3 residues before it. The chain uses TRBV3-1 (or the pseudogene TRBV3-2) and TRBJ1-3, with D maybe TRBD1 (5 bases). CDR3 length: 14 amino acids. Between the trimmed V and J ends, which lost 5 bases and 0 bases, there was a span of 8 bases. Germline CDR1 and CDR2: LGHDT and YNNKEL (reference sequence). CDR3 bases read: TGTGCCAGCAGCGGGGGGATCTCTGGAAACACC. Its protein is CASSGGISGNT. The entire CDR3 sequence reads CASSGGISGNTIYF.

As for this clone: Given a much more abundant clone one base away, this may be a read error. The read falls 3 residues short of the CDR3 end, and the missing part is taken from the germline J gene. This chain connects TRBV2 to TRBJ1-5, with D hard to call. This CDR3 contains 14 residues. Germline V gene lookup returns CDR1 SNHLY and CDR2 FYNNEI. The V and J ends lost 4 bases and 5 bases respectively, with 12 bases between them. CDR3 residues: CASSAVSGHQPQHF. CDR3 DNA, as far as it was read: TGTGCCAGCAGTGCCGTGTCAGGTCATCAGCCC.

This clone was observed at least ten times. Sequencing ends 3 residues short of the CDR3 end; the germline J gene provides the rest. The V gene is TRBV2, the J gene TRBJ2-7, with TRBD2 as a possible D gene (6 bases). Trimming removed 5 bases from V and 6 bases from J, with 20 bases in between. CDR3 length: 15 residues. Germline V gives CDR1 SNHLY, CDR2 FYNNEI. The CDR3 here is CASSLHRLDPLEQYF. The CDR3 DNA, read in part, is TGTGCCAGCAGTCTCCACCGACTAGATCCTCTCGAG.

This clone was found many times. The read stops 3 residues short of the end of the CDR3; the missing end is completed from the germline J gene. The chain has TRBV7-7 and TRBJ2-7, with a weak D call TRBD1 (6 bases). V was clipped by 8 bases and J by 0 bases, with 11 bases between them. This CDR3 region has 13 residues. CDR1 is SSHAT and CDR2 is FNYEAQ in the germline V gene (reference sequence). CDR3 DNA, as far as it was read: TGTGCCAGCGGGGGCAGGGTCTCCTACGAG. It is translated as CASGGRVSYE. The complete CDR3 reads CASGGRVSYEQYF.